This T cell receptor beta chain was profiled in a study of T cell responses to AZD1222 COVID-19 vaccine. Per the germline V gene, CDR1 is DFQATT and CDR2 is SNEGSKA (reference sequence). The V gene lost 3 bases and the J gene lost 0 bases, with 9 bases spanning the gap. The CDR3 runs 14 residues. About this clone: The antigen is not known.

Clones were read by immunoSEQ multiplex PCR, and TCRdb kept only the in-frame ones, dropping some. The data hold about 75,000 clones, with around 89% observed a single time. Notes on the study in general: Recipients of AZD1222 seropositive at baseline numbered only 5 or 6. At 160-218 and 743-854, vaccine-associated CD4 TCRs were dominant, and they spanned spike. Females made up more of the donors, who were largely white British, and clonal diversity may have come out too low.

J is TRBJ1-5 and V is TRBV20-1; D ambiguous. This TCR was sampled from an adult who received the MenACWY meningococcal vaccine as a control. The sequenced sample was peripheral blood, obtained 28 days after the second dose of the MenACWY control vaccine. The CDR3 protein is CSASAAYSNQPQHF. CDR3 in DNA: TGCAGTGCTAGTGCTGCATATAGCAATCAGCCCCAGCATTTT.